The table lists the clone carrying this T cell receptor (beta chain) with a few counts. In germline, CDR1 is SGHRS, CDR2 YFSETQ. The trim removed 7 bases at V and 1 base at J, leaving 5 bases unmatched. The CDR3 is made up of 14 amino acids. Amplification yielded TCR beta CDR3 regions, with RNA transcripts as the source. Using the HTBI primer set, a first-round RT-PCR was run on the TCR CDR3. TCRdb re-called the multiplex PCR reads through MiXCR, storing one row per CDR3 protein. The table includes under 400,000 distinct CDR3 sequences, 15% to 20% detected once. The entry originates in a study of T cells in Graves' hyperthyroidism and ophthalmopathy.

The specimen was blood. V is TRBV5-1 and J is TRBJ2-5; 9 nucleotides align to TRBD2. The TCR originated in a woman between 45 and 60 years old with Graves' hyperthyroidism. CDR3 nucleotide sequence: TGCGCCAGCGGCCCTAGCGGGACCCAAGAGACCCAGTACTTC. Its translation: CASGPSGTQETQYF.